The TCR beta chain described here comes from a study of T cells in Graves' hyperthyroidism and ophthalmopathy. Points from the study as a whole: Ophthalmopathy prediction by the model preceded onset by a median roughly 6.3 months.

This clonotype was counted many times. Antigen specificity is unknown. Germline CDR1 reads DFQATT; CDR2 reads SNEGSKA (reference sequence). The V segment lost 6 bases and the J segment 8 bases; nucleotides outside the gene matches: 7. This CDR3 contains 12 residues. What was amplified from RNA transcripts were TCR beta CDR3 regions. A set of HTBI primers served as the primers for a first-round RT-PCR of the TCR CDR3. MiXCR, applied by TCRdb to the multiplex PCR reads, yields one record per CDR3 protein. The sample yields 270,000 or so distinct CDR3 sequences, around a quarter seen once. Clinical symptoms, serum thyroxine and TRAb, thyroid ultrasound and orbital computed tomography together formed the diagnostic basis.

This TCR derives from a man in his forties with Graves' hyperthyroidism that later progressed to Graves' ophthalmopathy. The chain recombines TRBV20-1 with TRBJ2-4; TRBD1 aligns across 7 bases. What was sequenced was blood. In DNA, the CDR3 is TGCAGTGCCCAGACAGGGTTGGACATTCAGTACTTC. Its translation is CSAQTGLDIQYF.